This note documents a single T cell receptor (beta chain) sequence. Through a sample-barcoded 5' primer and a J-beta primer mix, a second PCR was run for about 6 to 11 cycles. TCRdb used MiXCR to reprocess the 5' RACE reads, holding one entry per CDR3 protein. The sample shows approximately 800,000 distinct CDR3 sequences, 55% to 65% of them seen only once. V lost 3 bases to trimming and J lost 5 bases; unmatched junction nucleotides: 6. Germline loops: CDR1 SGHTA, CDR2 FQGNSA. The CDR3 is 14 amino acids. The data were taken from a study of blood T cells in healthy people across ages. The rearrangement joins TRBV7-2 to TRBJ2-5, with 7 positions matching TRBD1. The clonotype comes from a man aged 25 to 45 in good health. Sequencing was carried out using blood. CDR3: CASSFEGASETQYF. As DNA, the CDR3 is TGTGCCAGCAGCTTCGAGGGGGCCTCGGAGACCCAGTACTTC.